The source of this T cell receptor beta chain is a study of CD8+CD57+ T cells in acquired aplastic anemia. Study as a whole: An average of approximately 11 million reads for CD4+ cells was obtained from healthy donors.

Study-level results: With respect to CD8+ Simpson's diversity, patients and controls did not differ significantly.

This clonotype was counted at least ten times. The target antigen is unknown. V lost 6 bases to trimming and J lost 1 base, with 14 bases between them. The CDR3 runs 15 residues. Per the germline V gene, CDR1 is SGHAT and CDR2 is FQNNGV. The use of genomic DNA as template underpinned the TCR beta VDJ and CDR3 profiling. TCRdb processed the reads anew with MiXCR; each CDR3 protein has one entry. The sample carries roughly 130,000 distinct CDR3 sequences, around 48% recorded once. V usage is TRBV11-2 and J usage is TRBJ2-3; tentatively, D is TRBD2 (5 bases). This clonotype was sampled from a human donor in good health, serving as a control. Input material: sorted CD4+, CD8+, or CD8+CD57+ T cells (not recorded which) from PBMCs. The CDR3 DNA reads as TGTGCCAGCAGGTCGCCGGCCGGGGGCACAGATACGCAGTATTTT. It yields the protein CASRSPAGGTDTQYF.